The source of this T cell receptor beta chain is a study of shared clonotypes between healthy human individuals. Study-wide context: Each donor's CD4 naive and CD4 memory cells filled three plates apiece, CD8 naive two, and CD8 memory one. General study points: Naive subsets usually exceeded memory subsets in estimated richness.

At the deep level, the assay was run. Only in-frame clones appear in the TCRdb table, and some are missing; sequencing was by immunoSEQ multiplex PCR. The sample records some 690,000 clones, 90% being singletons. Of note for this clone: Its antigen is as yet unknown.

CCR7-negative CD45RA+ TemRA cells were pooled with CD45RO+ cells for CD8 memory. J gave up 5 bases and V 5 bases, and 9 bases lay outside the gene matches. Germline lookup yields CDR1 SGHVS and CDR2 FNYEAQ. This CDR3 spans 16 amino acids. The TCR originated in a man aged 18 to 29 in good health. Some clones in this sample may be carry-over from other donors' samples. This chain uses TRBV7-6 with TRBJ2-3; 11 positions match TRBD1. Input material: memory CD8+ T cells from PBMCs. Regarding subset: CD45RO+ cells pooled with CCR7-negative TemRA cells. The CDR3 nucleotides are TGTGCCAGCAGCCCACTGGGACAGGGGGTGAAAGATACGCAGTATTTT. It is translated as CASSPLGQGVKDTQYF. The full variable domain, rest sourced from reference TRBV7-6 and TRBJ2-3, is GAGVSQSPRYKVTKRGQDVALRCDPISGHVSLYWYRQALGQGPEFLTYFNYEAQQDKSGLPNDRFSAERPEGSISTLTIQRTEQRDSAMYRCASSPLGQGVKDTQYFGPGTRLTVL.